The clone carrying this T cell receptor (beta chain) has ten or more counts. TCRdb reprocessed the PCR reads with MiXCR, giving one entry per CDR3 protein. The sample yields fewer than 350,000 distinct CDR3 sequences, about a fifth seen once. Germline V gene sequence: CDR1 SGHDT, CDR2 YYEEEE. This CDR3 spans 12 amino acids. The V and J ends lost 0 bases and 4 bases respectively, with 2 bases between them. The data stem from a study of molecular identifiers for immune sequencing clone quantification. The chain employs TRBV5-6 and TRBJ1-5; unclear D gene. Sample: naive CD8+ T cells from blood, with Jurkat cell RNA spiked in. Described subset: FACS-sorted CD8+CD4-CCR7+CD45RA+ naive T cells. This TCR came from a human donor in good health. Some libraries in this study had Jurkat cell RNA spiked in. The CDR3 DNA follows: TGTGCCAGCAGCTTGGAGAATCAGCCCCAGCATTTT. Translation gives CASSLENQPQHF.